This T cell receptor beta chain came from a study of blood T cell repertoires in COVID-19. Study at large: Donors in the United States, Italy and Spain gave samples during acute or convalescent COVID-19. In each case, the material was cDNA or gDNA derived from T cells, B-cell-depleted T cells, or PBMCs.

Under the authors' procedure: By means of reference gene primer amplification, nucleated cell counts were estimated. The method was immunoSEQ multiplex PCR; TCRdb's version includes in-frame clones alone and lacks a portion of them. The DNA gave D and trimming, while V, J and clone size come from that table. The sample holds 60,000 or so clones; 82% are singletons and the top ten take over 10%. V shed 3 bases and J 3 bases; nucleotides not matched to a gene: 5. This CDR3 contains 15 residues. Germline V gives CDR1 MGHRA, CDR2 YSYEKL. This clonotype was obtained from a human donor in a cohort sampled during active COVID-19. Sample: peripheral blood. The rearrangement joins TRBV4-1 to TRBJ1-5; 7 bases map to TRBD1. The CDR3 nucleotides are TGCGCCAGCAGCCAGACAGGGCCCTTCAATCAGCCCCAGCATTTT. This gives the protein CASSQTGPFNQPQHF.